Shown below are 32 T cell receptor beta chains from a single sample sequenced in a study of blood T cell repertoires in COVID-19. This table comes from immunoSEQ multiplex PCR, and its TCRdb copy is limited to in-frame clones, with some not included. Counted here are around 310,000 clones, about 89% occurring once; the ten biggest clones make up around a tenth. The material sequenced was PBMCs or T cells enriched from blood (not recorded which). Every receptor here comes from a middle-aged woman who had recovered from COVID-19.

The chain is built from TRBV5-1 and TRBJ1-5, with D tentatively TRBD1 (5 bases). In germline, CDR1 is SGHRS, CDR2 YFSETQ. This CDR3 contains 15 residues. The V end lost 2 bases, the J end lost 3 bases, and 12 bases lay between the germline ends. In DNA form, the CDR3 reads TGCGCCAGCAGCTTAGGGGAAGGGCACAATCAGCCCCAGCATTTT. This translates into CASSLGEGHNQPQHF.

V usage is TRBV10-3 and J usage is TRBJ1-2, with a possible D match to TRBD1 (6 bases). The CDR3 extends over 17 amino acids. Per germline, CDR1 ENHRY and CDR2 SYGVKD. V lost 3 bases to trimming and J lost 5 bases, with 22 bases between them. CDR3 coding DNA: TGTGCCATCAGTGATTCGCTCCAACCGGGACAAGATTATGGCTACACCTTC. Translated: CAISDSLQPGQDYGYTF.

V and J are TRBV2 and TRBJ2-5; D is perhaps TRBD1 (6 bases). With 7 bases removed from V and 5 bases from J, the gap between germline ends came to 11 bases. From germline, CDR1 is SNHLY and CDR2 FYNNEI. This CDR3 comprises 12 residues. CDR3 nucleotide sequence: TGTGCCAGCATGAACAGGGAGGAGACCCAGTACTTC. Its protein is CASMNREETQYF.

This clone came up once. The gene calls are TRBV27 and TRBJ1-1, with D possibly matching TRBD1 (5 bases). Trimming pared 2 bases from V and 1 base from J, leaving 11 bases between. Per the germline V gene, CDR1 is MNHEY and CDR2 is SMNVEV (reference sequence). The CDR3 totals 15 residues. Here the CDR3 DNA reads TGTGCCAGCAGTTTAGGGTGGCAGGGGAACACTGAAGCTTTCTTT. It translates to CASSLGWQGNTEAFF.

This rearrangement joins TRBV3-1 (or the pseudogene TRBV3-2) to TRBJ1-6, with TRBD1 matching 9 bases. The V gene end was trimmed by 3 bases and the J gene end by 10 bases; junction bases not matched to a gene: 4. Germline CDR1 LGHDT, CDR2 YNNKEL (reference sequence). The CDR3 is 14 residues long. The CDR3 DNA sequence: TGTGCCAGCAGCCACCGGGACAGGGAATCACCCCTCCACTTT. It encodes CASSHRDRESPLHF.

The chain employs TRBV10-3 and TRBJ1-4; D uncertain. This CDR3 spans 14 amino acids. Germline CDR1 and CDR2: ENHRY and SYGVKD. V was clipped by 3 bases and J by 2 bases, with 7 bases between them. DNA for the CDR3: TGTGCCATCAGTGATTCTCAGACTAATGAAAAACTGTTTTTT. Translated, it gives CAISDSQTNEKLFF.

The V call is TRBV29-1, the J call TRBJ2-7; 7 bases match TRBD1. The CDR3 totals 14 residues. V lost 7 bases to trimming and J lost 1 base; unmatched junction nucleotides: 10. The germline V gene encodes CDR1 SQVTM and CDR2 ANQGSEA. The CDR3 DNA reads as TGCAGCGCCGGAGGCGGACAGGAGTCCTACGAGCAGTACTTC. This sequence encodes CSAGGGQESYEQYF.

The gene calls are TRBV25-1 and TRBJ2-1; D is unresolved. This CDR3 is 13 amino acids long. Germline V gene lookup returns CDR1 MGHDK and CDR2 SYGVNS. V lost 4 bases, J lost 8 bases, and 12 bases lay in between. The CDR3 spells CASSGRWAYEQFF. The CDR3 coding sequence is TGTGCCAGCAGTGGCCGGTGGGCGTATGAGCAGTTCTTC.

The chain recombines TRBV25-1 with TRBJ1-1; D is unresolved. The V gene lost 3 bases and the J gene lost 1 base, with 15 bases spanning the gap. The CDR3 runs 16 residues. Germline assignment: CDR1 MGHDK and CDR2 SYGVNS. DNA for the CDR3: TGTGCCAGCAGTGACTCCCTGCGGGGTGGGAACACTGAAGCTTTCTTT. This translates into CASSDSLRGGNTEAFF.

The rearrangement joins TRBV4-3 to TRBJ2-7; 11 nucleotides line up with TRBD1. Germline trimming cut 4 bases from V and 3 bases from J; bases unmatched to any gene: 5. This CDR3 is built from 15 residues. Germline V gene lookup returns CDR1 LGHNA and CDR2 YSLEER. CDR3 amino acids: CASSRRGTGGYEQYF. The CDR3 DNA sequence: TGCGCCAGCAGCCGGAGGGGGACAGGGGGCTACGAGCAGTACTTC.

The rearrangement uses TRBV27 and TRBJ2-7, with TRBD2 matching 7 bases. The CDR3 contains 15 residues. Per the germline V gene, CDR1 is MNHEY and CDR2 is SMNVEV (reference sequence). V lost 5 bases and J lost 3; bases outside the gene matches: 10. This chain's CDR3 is CASSLRRPGGYEQYF. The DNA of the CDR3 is TGTGCCAGCAGTCTTAGGCGGCCGGGGGGCTACGAGCAGTACTTC.

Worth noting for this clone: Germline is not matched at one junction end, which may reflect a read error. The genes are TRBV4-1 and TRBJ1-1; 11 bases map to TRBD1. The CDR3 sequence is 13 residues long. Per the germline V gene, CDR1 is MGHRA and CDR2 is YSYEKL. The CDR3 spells CASSQVSRDRGVF. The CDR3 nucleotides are TGCGCCAGCAGCCAAGTCTCCCGGGACAGGGGGGTTTTT.

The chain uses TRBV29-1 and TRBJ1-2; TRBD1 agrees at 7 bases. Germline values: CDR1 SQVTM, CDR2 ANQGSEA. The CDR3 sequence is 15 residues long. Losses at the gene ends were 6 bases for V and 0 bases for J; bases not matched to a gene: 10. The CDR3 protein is CSVIHRGTANYGYTF. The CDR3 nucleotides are TGCAGCGTCATCCACAGGGGAACAGCTAACTATGGCTACACCTTC.

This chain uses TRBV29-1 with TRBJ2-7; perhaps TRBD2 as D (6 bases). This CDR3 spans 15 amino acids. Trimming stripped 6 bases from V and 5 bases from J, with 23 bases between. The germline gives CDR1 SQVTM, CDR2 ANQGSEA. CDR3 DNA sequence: TGCAGCGTAGAGAGACCTCGGGACGGAGGGGACGAGCAGTACTTC. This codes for CSVERPRDGGDEQYF.

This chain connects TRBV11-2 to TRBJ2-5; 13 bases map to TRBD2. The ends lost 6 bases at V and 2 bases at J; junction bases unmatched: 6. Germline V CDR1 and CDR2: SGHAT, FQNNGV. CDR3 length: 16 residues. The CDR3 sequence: CASRSLAGGLQETQYF. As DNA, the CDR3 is TGTGCCAGCAGATCACTAGCGGGGGGGTTGCAAGAGACCCAGTACTTC.

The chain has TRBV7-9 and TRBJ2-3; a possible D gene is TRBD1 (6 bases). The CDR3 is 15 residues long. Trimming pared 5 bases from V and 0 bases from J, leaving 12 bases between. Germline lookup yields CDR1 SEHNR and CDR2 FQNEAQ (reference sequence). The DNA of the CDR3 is TGTGCCAGCAGCCCGTGGGACACGAGCACAGATACGCAGTATTTT. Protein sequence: CASSPWDTSTDTQYF.

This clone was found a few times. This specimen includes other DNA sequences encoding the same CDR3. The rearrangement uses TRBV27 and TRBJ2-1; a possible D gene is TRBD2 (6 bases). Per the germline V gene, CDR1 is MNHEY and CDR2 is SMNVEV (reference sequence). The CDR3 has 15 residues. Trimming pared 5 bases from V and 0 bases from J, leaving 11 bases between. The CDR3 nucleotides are TGTGCCAGCAGTCCCCGGGACTCCTCCTACAATGAGCAGTTCTTC. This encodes CASSPRDSSYNEQFF.

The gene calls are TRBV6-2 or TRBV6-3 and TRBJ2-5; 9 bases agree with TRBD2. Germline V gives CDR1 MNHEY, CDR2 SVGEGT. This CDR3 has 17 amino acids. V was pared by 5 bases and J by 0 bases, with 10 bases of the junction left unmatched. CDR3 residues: CASSPIAGARDQETQYF. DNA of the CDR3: TGTGCCAGCAGTCCAATAGCGGGAGCCCGTGACCAAGAGACCCAGTACTTC.

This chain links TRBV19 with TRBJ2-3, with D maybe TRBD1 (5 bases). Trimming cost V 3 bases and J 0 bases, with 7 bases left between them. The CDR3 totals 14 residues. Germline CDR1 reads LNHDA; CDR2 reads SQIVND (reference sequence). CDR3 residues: CASSMQGSTDTQYF. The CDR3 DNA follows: TGTGCCAGTAGTATGCAGGGAAGCACAGATACGCAGTATTTT.

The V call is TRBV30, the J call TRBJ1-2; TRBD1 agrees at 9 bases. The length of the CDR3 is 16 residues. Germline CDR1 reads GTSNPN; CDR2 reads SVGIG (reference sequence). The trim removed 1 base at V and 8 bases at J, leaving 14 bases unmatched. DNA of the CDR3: TGTGCCTGGAGTGGGGATGAATGGACAGGGGATAGGGGCTACACCTTC. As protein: CAWSGDEWTGDRGYTF.

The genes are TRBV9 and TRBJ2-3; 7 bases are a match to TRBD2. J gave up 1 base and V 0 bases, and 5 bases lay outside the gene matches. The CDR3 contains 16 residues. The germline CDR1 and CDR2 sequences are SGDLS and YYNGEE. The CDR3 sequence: CASSVGVGGGTDTQYF. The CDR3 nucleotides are TGTGCCAGCAGCGTAGGAGTGGGAGGGGGCACAGATACGCAGTATTTT.

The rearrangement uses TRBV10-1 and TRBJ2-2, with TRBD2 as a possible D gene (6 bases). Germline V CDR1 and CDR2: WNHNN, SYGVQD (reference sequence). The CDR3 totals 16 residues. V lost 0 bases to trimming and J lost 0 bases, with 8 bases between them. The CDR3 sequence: CASSESRGTNTGELFF. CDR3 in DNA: TGCGCCAGCAGTGAGTCACGGGGGACGAACACCGGGGAGCTGTTTTTT.

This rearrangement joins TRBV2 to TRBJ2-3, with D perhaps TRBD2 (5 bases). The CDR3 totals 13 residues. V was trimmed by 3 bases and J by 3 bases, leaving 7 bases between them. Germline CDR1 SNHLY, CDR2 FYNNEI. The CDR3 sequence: CASSEGSTDTQYF. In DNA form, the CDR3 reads TGTGCCAGCAGTGAGGGGAGTACAGATACGCAGTATTTT.

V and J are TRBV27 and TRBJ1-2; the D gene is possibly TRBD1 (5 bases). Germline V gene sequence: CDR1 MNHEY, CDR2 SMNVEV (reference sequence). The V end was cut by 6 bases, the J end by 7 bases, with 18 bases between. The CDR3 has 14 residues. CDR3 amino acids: CASRSMEPGGGYTF. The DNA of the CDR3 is TGTGCCAGCAGAAGCATGGAGCCCGGGGGTGGCTACACCTTC.

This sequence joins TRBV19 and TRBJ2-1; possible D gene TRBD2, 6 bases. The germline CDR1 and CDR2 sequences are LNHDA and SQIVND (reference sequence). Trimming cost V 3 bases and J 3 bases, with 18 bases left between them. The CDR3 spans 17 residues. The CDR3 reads CASSIGGSVSYYNEQFF. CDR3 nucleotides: TGTGCCAGTAGTATCGGGGGTAGCGTAAGTTACTACAATGAGCAGTTCTTC.

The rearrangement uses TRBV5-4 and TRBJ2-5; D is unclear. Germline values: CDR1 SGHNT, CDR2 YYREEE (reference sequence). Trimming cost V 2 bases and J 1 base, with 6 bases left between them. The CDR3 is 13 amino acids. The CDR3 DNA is TGTGCCAGCAGCTTTGGCAGCCAAGAGACCCAGTACTTC. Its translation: CASSFGSQETQYF.

In DNA form, the CDR3 reads TGTGCCAGCAGCCACCCCTCGGGGACTACTCAAGAGACCCAGTACTTC. This codes for CASSHPSGTTQETQYF. V gene TRBV3-1 (or the pseudogene TRBV3-2) combines with J gene TRBJ2-5; 7 bases line up with TRBD2. In germline, CDR1 is LGHDT, CDR2 YNNKEL (reference sequence). The CDR3 contains 16 residues. Losses at the gene ends were 3 bases for V and 2 bases for J; bases not matched to a gene: 9.

CDR3: CASSIGTSGNEQFF. The CDR3 DNA is TGTGCCAGTAGTATAGGGACTAGCGGTAATGAGCAGTTCTTC. This chain connects TRBV19 to TRBJ2-1, with 10 positions matching TRBD2. In germline, CDR1 is LNHDA, CDR2 SQIVND (reference sequence). The CDR3 loop spans 14 amino acids. The ends lost 1 base at V and 7 bases at J; junction bases unmatched: 1. Using reference TRBV19 and TRBJ2-1 for the parts outside the CDR3, the full variable domain is DGGITQSPKYLFRKEGQNVTLSCEQNLNHDAMYWYRQDPGQGLRLIYYSQIVNDFQKGDIAEGYSVSREKKESFPLTVTSAQKNPTAFYLCASSIGTSGNEQFFGPGTRLTVL.

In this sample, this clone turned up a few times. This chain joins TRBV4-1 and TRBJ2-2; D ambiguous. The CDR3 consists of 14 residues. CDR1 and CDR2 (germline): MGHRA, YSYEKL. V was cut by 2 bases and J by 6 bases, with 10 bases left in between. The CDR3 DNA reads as TGCGCCAGCAGCCAACTACTCGCTCCCGGGGAGCTGTTTTTT. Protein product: CASSQLLAPGELFF.

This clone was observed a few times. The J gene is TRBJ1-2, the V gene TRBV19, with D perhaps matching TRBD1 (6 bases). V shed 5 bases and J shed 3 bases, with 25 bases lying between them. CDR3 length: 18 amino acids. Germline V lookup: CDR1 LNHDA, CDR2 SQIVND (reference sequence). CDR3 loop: CASSPPSGHLLGDYGYTF. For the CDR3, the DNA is TGTGCCAGTAGTCCTCCGTCGGGACACCTATTAGGGGACTATGGCTACACCTTC.

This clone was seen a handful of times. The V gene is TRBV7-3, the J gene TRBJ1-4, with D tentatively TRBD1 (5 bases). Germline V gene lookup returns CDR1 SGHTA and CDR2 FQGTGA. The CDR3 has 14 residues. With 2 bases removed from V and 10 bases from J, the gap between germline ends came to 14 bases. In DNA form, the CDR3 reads TGTGCCAGCAGCTTATGGACATCAAACGGAAAACTGTTTTTT. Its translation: CASSLWTSNGKLFF.

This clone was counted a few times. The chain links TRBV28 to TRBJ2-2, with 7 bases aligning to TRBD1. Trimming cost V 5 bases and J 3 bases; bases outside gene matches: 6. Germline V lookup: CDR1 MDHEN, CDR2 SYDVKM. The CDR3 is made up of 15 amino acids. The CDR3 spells CASSQRGQYTGELFF. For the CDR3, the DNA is TGTGCCAGCAGTCAAAGGGGACAGTACACCGGGGAGCTGTTTTTT.